The 24 T cell receptor beta chains presented below share a single source sample, sequenced in a study of regulatory T cells in long-lasting Graves disease. Time point in this sample: newly diagnosed GD, antithyroid drugs for less than 3 months. The TCR library was prepared using RNA isolated from PBMCs. Building the TCR beta libraries relied on iRepertoire HTBI primers, and CDR3 regions underwent Arm-PCR. Each CDR3 protein is one row after TCRdb ran MiXCR on the multiplex PCR reads. The sample holds around 250,000 distinct CDR3 sequences; around 20% are singletons and the top ten take approximately 15%. The input for sequencing was peripheral blood mononuclear cells (PBMCs), taken at new diagnosis, from a patient treated with antithyroid drugs. These receptors all stem from a female donor with Graves disease.

This clonotype was observed many times. V and J are TRBV7-2 and TRBJ1-2, with D unclear. Trimming took off 5 bases at V and 3 bases at J, with 16 bases between the two ends. This CDR3 is built from 15 residues. CDR1 and CDR2 from the germline V gene are SGHTA and FQGNSA. The CDR3 coding sequence is TGTGCCAGCAGCAGGCCCCTATCAGGCGACTATGGCTACACCTTC. The encoded protein is CASSRPLSGDYGYTF.

This clonotype came up a few times. V and J are TRBV5-6 and TRBJ2-7, with 14 bases matching TRBD2. This CDR3 is built from 16 residues. V dropped 4 bases and J dropped 6; count of bases not matched to a gene: 9. From germline, CDR1 is SGHDT and CDR2 YYEEEE. The CDR3 sequence is CASSTGLAGEFSEQYF. The CDR3 DNA reads as TGTGCCAGCAGCACGGGACTAGCGGGAGAGTTCTCCGAGCAGTACTTC.

This clonotype was seen many times. The chain carries TRBV27 and TRBJ2-5; a possible D gene is TRBD2 (5 bases). The germline V gene has CDR1 MNHEY and CDR2 SMNVEV (reference sequence). Trimming took off 6 bases at V and 1 base at J, with 18 bases between the two ends. The length of the CDR3 is 16 residues. As DNA, the CDR3 is TGTGCCAGCAGCCATGTGGGTAGCGCTCCCCAAGAGACCCAGTACTTC. Translating gives CASSHVGSAPQETQYF.

Ten or more counts support this clonotype. The chain combines TRBV10-2 with TRBJ2-7; D gene uncertain. Trimming took off 8 bases at V and 2 bases at J, with 16 bases between the two ends. CDR1 and CDR2 (germline): WSHSY, SAAADI. The CDR3 is 14 residues long. CDR3 residues: CASARTVPAYEQYF. The CDR3, as DNA: TGCGCCAGCGCTCGGACGGTACCAGCCTACGAGCAGTACTTC.

As concerns this clonotype: Since a far larger clone is one base different, this is likely a read error. This chain uses TRBV5-1 with TRBJ1-4, with 7 bases matching TRBD1. The germline V gene has CDR1 SGHRS and CDR2 YFSETQ. The CDR3 runs 18 residues. CDR3 sequence: CASSALTGTSSKNRKLFF. The CDR3 DNA follows: TGTGCCAGCAGCGCCCTGACAGGGACATCCTCCAAGAATAGAAAACTGTTTTTT.

This clonotype was counted at least ten times. J is TRBJ1-4 and V is TRBV6-1; D gene unclear. This CDR3 region has 13 residues. CDR1 is MNHNS, CDR2 SASEGT, per germline. Trimming stripped 2 bases from V and 7 bases from J, with 8 bases between. CDR3 residues: CASSEKRIEKLFF. Written as DNA, the CDR3 is TGTGCCAGCAGTGAAAAGAGGATTGAAAAACTGTTTTTT.

This clonotype occurred many times. V gene TRBV7-2 combines with J gene TRBJ1-1; maybe TRBD1 (5 bases). Trimming left V 1 base short and J 3 bases short, with 12 bases between. The CDR3 consists of 15 residues. The germline gives CDR1 SGHTA, CDR2 FQGNSA. DNA of the CDR3: TGTGCCAGCAGCTTAGGCGGGGCTTCGGACACTGAAGCTTTCTTT. Protein: CASSLGGASDTEAFF.

In this sample, this clonotype turned up many times. This chain uses TRBV25-1 with TRBJ2-2, with 10 bases fitting TRBD1. This CDR3 comprises 15 residues. CDR1 MGHDK and CDR2 SYGVNS come from the germline V gene. Trimming removed 6 bases from V and 6 bases from J; junction bases left unmatched: 7. CDR3 amino acids: CASRRDRGVSGELFF. CDR3 bases: TGTGCCAGCAGGCGGGACAGGGGAGTATCCGGGGAGCTGTTTTTT.

Many counts were recorded for this clonotype. The chain couples TRBV18 to TRBJ2-7; TRBD1 or TRBD2 may be the D gene (5 bases each). This CDR3 has 13 amino acids. From germline, CDR1 is KGHSH and CDR2 LQKENI. V lost 0 bases to trimming and J lost 6 bases, with 9 bases between them. The CDR3 is CASSPPGVREQYF. CDR3 nucleotide sequence: TGTGCCAGCTCACCACCGGGGGTACGCGAGCAGTACTTC.

About this clonotype itself: Since a far larger clone is one base different, this is likely a read error. This rearrangement joins TRBV7-8 to TRBJ2-7, with D possibly called TRBD1 or TRBD2 (5 bases each). The germline CDR1 and CDR2 sequences are SGHVS and FQNEAQ. V was trimmed by 5 bases and J by 7 bases, leaving 15 bases between them. The CDR3 runs 13 residues. In DNA form, the CDR3 reads TGTGCCAGCAGCAAAGGGACCTACAATGAGCAGTACTTC. Translated: CASSKGTYNEQYF.

This clonotype has ten or more counts. The genes are TRBV5-5 and TRBJ2-7; 7 bases are a match to TRBD1. Germline V gene lookup returns CDR1 SGHKS and CDR2 YYEKEE (reference sequence). V shed 6 bases and J 3 bases; nucleotides not matched to a gene: 9. The CDR3 is 14 residues long. In DNA, the CDR3 is TGTGCCAGCACCGACAGGGACGGAGACTACGAGCAGTACTTC. Protein: CASTDRDGDYEQYF.

This clonotype was counted many times. This sequence joins TRBV20-1 and TRBJ2-3, with D possibly being TRBD1 (6 bases). Germline V lookup: CDR1 DFQATT, CDR2 SNEGSKA (reference sequence). Trimming removed 5 bases from V and 3 bases from J, with 24 bases in between. The CDR3 sequence is 17 residues long. CDR3 amino acids: CSAPGTNQQQPTDTQYF. In DNA form, the CDR3 reads TGCAGTGCTCCCGGGACAAACCAACAGCAGCCGACAGATACGCAGTATTTT.

Ten or more counts support this clonotype. The chain couples TRBV5-1 to TRBJ2-1; D gene ambiguous. The V end was cut by 0 bases, the J end by 7 bases, with 5 bases between. Germline V gene sequence: CDR1 SGHRS, CDR2 YFSETQ. The CDR3 runs 12 residues. This CDR3 reads CASSLAWNEQFF. CDR3 nucleotides: TGCGCCAGCAGCTTGGCCTGGAATGAGCAGTTCTTC. Full variable domain (missing parts from reference TRBV5-1 and TRBJ2-1): KAGVTQTPRYLIKTRGQQVTLSCSPISGHRSVSWYQQTPGQGLQFLFEYFSETQRNKGNFPGRFSGRQFSNSRSEMNVSTLELGDSALYLCASSLAWNEQFFGPGTRLTVL.

This clonotype was seen a handful of times. This rearrangement joins TRBV3-1 to TRBJ2-5, with TRBD2 identical over 10 bases. Trimming at V came to 4 bases and at J to 4 bases, leaving 9 bases not matched to a gene. Per germline, CDR1 LGHDT and CDR2 YNNKEL (reference sequence). The CDR3 sequence is 16 residues long. CDR3 protein: CASSPQTSGDGETQYF. In DNA, the CDR3 is TGTGCCAGCAGCCCCCAAACTAGCGGGGACGGAGAGACCCAGTACTTC.

This clonotype was detected many times. The V and J genes are TRBV6-2 or TRBV6-3 and TRBJ2-3; TRBD2 matches at 7 bases. This CDR3 is built from 16 residues. Germline-derived CDR1 and CDR2 are MNHEY and SVGEGT. V shed 2 bases, J shed 0 bases, and the junction held 5 bases outside the gene matches. The CDR3 spells CASSYTGLGSTDTQYF. CDR3 nucleotide sequence: TGTGCCAGCAGTTACACCGGACTAGGTAGCACAGATACGCAGTATTTT.

The table lists this clonotype with many counts. The CDR3 DNA reads as TGCAGCGGCATGCCCGTGGGGACTGAAGCTTTCTTT. This encodes CSGMPVGTEAFF. The rearrangement uses TRBV29-1 and TRBJ1-1; D gene uncertain. The CDR3 runs to 12 residues. Deletions cut 7 bases from V and 5 bases from J, with 14 bases between. Germline V gives CDR1 SQVTM, CDR2 ANQGSEA.

This sequence joins TRBV19 and TRBJ1-1; no definite D call. The V gene's germline CDR1 is LNHDA and CDR2 SQIVND (reference sequence). This CDR3 comprises 12 residues. Trimming took 6 bases from V and 3 from J, leaving 8 bases between them. The CDR3 is CASSGLYTEAFF. The CDR3, as DNA: TGTGCCAGTAGCGGGTTGTACACTGAAGCTTTCTTT.

This clonotype was detected many times. The chain has TRBV6-2 or TRBV6-3 and TRBJ1-1; D remains ambiguous. The CDR3 runs 13 residues. The germline V gene encodes CDR1 MNHEY and CDR2 SVGEGT. V was pared by 7 bases and J by 10 bases, with 19 bases between. CDR3 sequence (DNA): TGTGCCAGCAAACCGGGCGGTGGGTTTTTAGCTTTCTTT. This codes for CASKPGGGFLAFF.

The J gene is TRBJ1-6, the V gene TRBV7-2, with D perhaps matching TRBD1 (5 bases). V was shortened by 5 bases and J by 11 bases, with 19 bases between the two germline ends. The CDR3 length is 15 residues. Per the germline V gene, CDR1 is SGHTA and CDR2 is FQGNSA. Written as DNA, the CDR3 is TGTGCCAGCAGCATCGGACACGGCGGATCCACACCCCTCCACTTT. The encoded protein is CASSIGHGGSTPLHF.

The chain is built from TRBV6-5 and TRBJ1-6; D gene unclear. V gave up 4 bases and J gave up 0 bases, with 13 bases separating them. Germline values: CDR1 MNHEY, CDR2 SVGAGI. The CDR3 consists of 17 residues. CDR3 nucleotide sequence: TGTGCCAGCAGTTTGTACTCCTCTAGCTCCTATAATTCACCCCTCCACTTT. It yields the protein CASSLYSSSSYNSPLHF.

Many counts were recorded for this clonotype. The chain joins TRBV11-3 to TRBJ1-1; TRBD1 matches 11 bases. The CDR3 has 16 residues. Trimming took 6 bases from V and 1 from J; bases not matched to a gene: 7. Per the germline V gene, CDR1 is SGHNT and CDR2 is YENEEA. The CDR3 sequence is CASRPGTGGRNTEAFF. The DNA of the CDR3 is TGTGCCAGCAGACCAGGGACAGGGGGGAGGAACACTGAAGCTTTCTTT. The entire variable domain, with the rest obtained from reference TRBV11-3 and TRBJ1-1, is as follows: EAGVVQSPRYKIIEKKQPVAFWCNPISGHNTLYWYLQNLGQGPELLIRYENEEAVDDSQLPKDRFSAERLKGVDSTLKIQPAELGDSAVYLCASRPGTGGRNTEAFFGQGTRLTVV.

This clonotype was seen repeatedly, ten times or more. At one end, the junction sequence differs from germline, possibly due to a read error. CDR3 amino acids: CASSPQGDYGYTF. Written as DNA, the CDR3 is TGTGCCAGCAGCCCACAGGGCGACTATGGCTACACCTTC. The chain has TRBV5-1 and TRBJ1-2, with D tentatively TRBD1 (6 bases). Germline V gene data show CDR1 as SGHRS and CDR2 as YFSETQ. The CDR3 runs 13 residues.

In its sample, this clonotype was seen once. J is TRBJ2-7 and V is TRBV7-8; a weak D match, TRBD1 (6 bases). Trimming left V 3 bases short and J 0 bases short, with 15 bases between. The CDR3 is 16 residues long. The germline V gene encodes CDR1 SGHVS and CDR2 FQNEAQ. The DNA of the CDR3 is TGTGCCAGCAGCTTCCTGACGAGGGGGAGCTCCTACGAGCAGTACTTC. Its protein product is CASSFLTRGSSYEQYF.

In its sample, this clonotype was seen a few times. V gene TRBV28 combines with J gene TRBJ1-6, with D uncertain. The germline CDR1 and CDR2 sequences are MDHEN and SYDVKM. The CDR3 runs 13 residues. V was clipped by 2 bases and J by 9 bases, with 8 bases between them. CDR3 amino acids: CASSLLTGSPLHF. The CDR3 coding sequence is TGTGCCAGCAGTTTACTCACGGGTTCACCCCTCCACTTT.